The present TCR beta chain was sequenced within a study of shared clonotypes between healthy human individuals. Here immunoSEQ multiplex PCR was the method, and the copy in TCRdb shows in-frame clones only, minus some. This sample carries under 1,900,000 clones, around 98.5% of them seen once, and the ten largest clones take under 0.45%. All participating donors were Caucasian adults from Nashville, Tennessee. CD4+ cell separation produced CD45RA+ naive and CD45RA-negative memory subsets. Germline V lookup: CDR1 SGHRS, CDR2 YFSETQ. V lost 4 bases, J lost 4 bases, and 15 bases lay in between. The CDR3 runs to 15 residues.

The source material was naive CD4+ T cells sorted from blood. Subset: CD45RA+ positively selected. The clonotype comes from a man in his thirties or forties in good health. V usage is TRBV5-1 and J usage is TRBJ1-5; D is unresolved. CDR3 nucleotides: TGCGCCAGCAGCGACTCCGGGCTGCCGAATCAGCCCCAGCATTTT. The encoded protein is CASSDSGLPNQPQHF.